This T cell receptor (beta chain) was observed in a study of shared clonotypes between healthy human individuals. Terminally differentiated effector memory CD45RA+ cells were excluded from the naive CD8 cells, which were CD45RO-negative and positively selected for CCR7. V was trimmed by 3 bases and J by 1 base, leaving 9 bases between them. The germline CDR1 and CDR2 sequences are MDHEN and SYDVKM. The CDR3 extends over 15 amino acids. The protocol was immunoSEQ multiplex PCR, while the TCRdb copy is restricted to in-frame clones and leaves out a portion. The sample consists of about 680,000 clones, 92% of them appearing once.

The rearrangement joins TRBV28 to TRBJ2-2; a weak D match, TRBD2 (5 bases). This receptor was identified in a young man in good health. Input material: naive CD8+ T cells sorted from blood. CDR3 in amino acids: CASSFESGNTGELFF. CDR3 nucleotide sequence: TGTGCCAGCAGTTTTGAAAGCGGGAACACCGGGGAGCTGTTTTTT.